The 25 T cell receptor beta chains below come from one sample, sequenced in a study of shared clonotypes between healthy human individuals. Sequencing used immunoSEQ multiplex PCR; TCRdb keeps in-frame clones, though not all of them. This table has about 2.1 million clones, 80% to 95% appearing once. Naive CD8 cells lacked CD45RO and underwent positive selection for CCR7, leaving out terminally differentiated effector memory CD45RA+ cells. Specimen: naive CD8+ T cells from PBMCs. Every receptor here comes from a man aged 18 to 35 in good health. Some clones in this sample may be carry-over from other donors' samples.

Concerning this clone: In the same sample, other DNA sequences code for this CDR3. This chain links TRBV4-1 with TRBJ2-5; D is unclear. This CDR3 has 13 amino acids. In germline, CDR1 is MGHRA, CDR2 YSYEKL. Trimming took off 0 bases at V and 3 bases at J, with 5 bases between the two ends. The CDR3 nucleotides read TGCGCCAGCAGCCAAGACAGAGAAGAGACCCAGTACTTC. Encoded protein: CASSQDREETQYF.

The chain has TRBV5-1 and TRBJ1-1, with TRBD1 matching over 8 bases. J was trimmed by 8 bases and V by 5 bases; bases with no gene match: 5. The CDR3 totals 12 residues. Germline V gene lookup returns CDR1 SGHRS and CDR2 YFSETQ. Here the CDR3 reads CASRADRGEAFF. The DNA for the CDR3 is TGCGCCAGCAGGGCCGACAGGGGAGAAGCTTTCTTT.

The chain recombines TRBV7-9 with TRBJ2-5, with 7 positions matching TRBD2. The CDR3 runs 18 residues. Unmatched junction bases numbered 16, after V lost 4 bases and J lost 2 bases. The germline CDR1 and CDR2 sequences are SEHNR and FQNEAQ (reference sequence). This CDR3 is CASSSSGRRAGAQETQYF. As DNA, the CDR3 is TGTGCCAGCAGCTCGAGTGGGCGGCGCGCGGGAGCACAAGAGACCCAGTACTTC.

The chain joins TRBV7-6 to TRBJ2-1; D is perhaps TRBD1 (6 bases). V was cut by 2 bases and J by 0 bases, with 14 bases left in between. The CDR3 runs to 17 residues. Germline lookup yields CDR1 SGHVS and CDR2 FNYEAQ. The CDR3 sequence: CASSLLGGPSSYNEQFF. The CDR3 DNA sequence: TGTGCCAGCAGCTTATTAGGGGGACCCAGCTCCTACAATGAGCAGTTCTTC.

The chain's CDR3 is CASSYISGGTEAFF. The CDR3 DNA reads as TGTGCCAGCAGTTACATTTCGGGGGGCACTGAAGCTTTCTTT. The chain couples TRBV6-5 to TRBJ1-1; D is possibly TRBD1 (5 bases). V was pared by 2 bases and J by 4 bases, with 11 bases between. The germline CDR1 and CDR2 sequences are MNHEY and SVGAGI. The CDR3 is 14 residues long.

The chain is built from TRBV7-8 and TRBJ1-1; no reliable D call. The germline V gene encodes CDR1 SGHVS and CDR2 FQNEAQ. The length of the CDR3 is 12 residues. The V gene lost 5 bases and the J gene lost 1 base, with 5 bases spanning the gap. DNA for the CDR3: TGTGCCAGCAGCCCGGAGAACACTGAAGCTTTCTTT. Its protein is CASSPENTEAFF.

The rearrangement links TRBV28 to TRBJ1-2; D gene uncertain. CDR1 and CDR2 (germline): MDHEN, SYDVKM. The CDR3 length is 14 residues. V was pared by 7 bases and J by 3 bases, with 15 bases between. The CDR3 DNA sequence: TGTGCCAGCACCCCTTTAGGCCGATACTATGGCTACACCTTC. It codes for CASTPLGRYYGYTF.

The rearrangement joins TRBV11-3 to TRBJ1-5; the D is unclear. Germline CDR1 reads SGHNT; CDR2 reads YENEEA. Trimming stripped 0 bases from V and 9 bases from J, with 12 bases between. CDR3 length: 14 residues. In DNA, the CDR3 is TGTGCCAGCAGCTTAGACCCCCCCAGCCGGCCCCAGCATTTT. Its protein is CASSLDPPSRPQHF.

The chain recombines TRBV5-6 with TRBJ1-3; no reliable D call. Looked up from germline, CDR1 is SGHDT and CDR2 is YYEEEE. Trimming removed 0 bases from V and 0 bases from J, with 13 bases in between. The CDR3 length is 17 residues. CDR3 in amino acids: CASSLDRTSPSGNTIYF. The CDR3 DNA sequence: TGTGCCAGCAGCTTGGATAGGACCTCTCCCTCTGGAAACACCATATATTTT. The full variable domain, with the rest looked up from reference TRBV5-6 and TRBJ1-3, is DAGVTQSPTHLIKTRGQQVTLRCSPKSGHDTVSWYQQALGQGPQFIFQYYEEEERQRGNFPDRFSGHQFPNYSSELNVNALLLGDSALYLCASSLDRTSPSGNTIYFGEGSWLTVV.

The genes are TRBV4-3 and TRBJ2-2; D not certain. Germline lookup yields CDR1 LGHNA and CDR2 YSLEER. V dropped 0 bases and J dropped 5 bases, with 13 bases sitting between them. CDR3 length: 16 amino acids. This CDR3 reads CASSQEGMARTGELFF. Written as DNA, the CDR3 is TGCGCCAGCAGCCAAGAGGGAATGGCCAGAACCGGGGAGCTGTTTTTT.

The CDR3 region is CASSQLTSASTDTQYF. DNA for the CDR3: TGTGCCAGCAGTCAACTGACTAGCGCGAGCACAGATACGCAGTATTTT. The V gene is TRBV27, the J gene TRBJ2-3; 8 positions agree with TRBD2. Trimming at V came to 5 bases and at J to 0 bases, leaving 7 bases not matched to a gene. The CDR3 has 16 residues. The germline V gene has CDR1 MNHEY and CDR2 SMNVEV (reference sequence).

The chain carries TRBV11-2 and TRBJ2-2, with 7 bases identical to TRBD1. Germline assignment: CDR1 SGHAT and CDR2 FQNNGV. The CDR3 has 16 residues. The trim removed 1 base at V and 1 base at J, leaving 3 bases unmatched. The CDR3 is CASSLARGMNTGELFF. The CDR3 DNA reads TGTGCCAGCAGCTTAGCCAGGGGGATGAACACCGGGGAGCTGTTTTTT.

This sequence joins TRBV7-8 and TRBJ2-5; 9 bases line up with TRBD1. Gene TRBJ2-7 matches the end of the DNA better, so the J call may be wrong. This CDR3 contains 15 residues. Germline CDR1 and CDR2: SGHVS and FQNEAQ. For the CDR3, the DNA is TGTGCCAGCAGCCACTGGGGACAGGGCGTCTACGAGCAGTACTTC. Protein sequence: CASSHWGQGVYEQYF.

The J gene is TRBJ2-1, the V gene TRBV29-1, with a tentative D call TRBD1 (6 bases). This CDR3 region has 16 residues. CDR1 is SQVTM and CDR2 is ANQGSEA in the germline V gene. Trimming pared 3 bases from V and 5 bases from J, leaving 20 bases between. The CDR3 protein is CSVEGASLPHNNEQFF. The CDR3 DNA sequence: TGCAGCGTTGAGGGGGCATCTTTACCCCACAACAATGAGCAGTTCTTC.

Remarks on this clone: The same CDR3 also results from other DNA sequences found in this sample. V usage is TRBV11-3 and J usage is TRBJ2-2; unclear D gene. V was cut by 3 bases and J by 5 bases, with 4 bases left in between. The CDR3 is 12 amino acids. The V gene's germline CDR1 is SGHNT and CDR2 YENEEA. CDR3 amino acids: CASSFGTGELFF. The CDR3 nucleotides are TGTGCCAGCAGCTTTGGAACCGGGGAGCTGTTTTTT.

In this sample, this clone turned up once. The J gene is TRBJ1-1, the V gene TRBV9; D is unclear. The CDR3 sequence is 13 residues long. The germline gives CDR1 SGDLS, CDR2 YYNGEE. Trimming cost V 5 bases and J 11 bases, with 19 bases left between them. Written as DNA, the CDR3 is TGTGCCAGCAGTTCCTCCGCCAAGGGTAAGGCTTTCTTT. Encoded protein: CASSSSAKGKAFF.

This clone was counted a single time. The chain combines TRBV7-9 with TRBJ1-1, with D uncertain. The V and J ends lost 5 bases and 6 bases respectively, with 16 bases between them. This CDR3 spans 14 amino acids. Germline V gene sequence: CDR1 SEHNR, CDR2 FQNEAQ (reference sequence). The CDR3 DNA reads TGTGCCAGCAGCCCGGCTCCCCCCGGACCTGAAGCTTTCTTT. It specifies CASSPAPPGPEAFF.

This clone appeared a single time. This sequence joins TRBV4-1 and TRBJ1-1; perhaps TRBD1 as D (6 bases). V lost 4 bases to trimming and J lost 4 bases, with 19 bases between them. Germline V gene sequence: CDR1 MGHRA, CDR2 YSYEKL. The CDR3 is made up of 16 amino acids. The CDR3 loop is CASSRLYGGLSTEAFF. CDR3 sequence (DNA): TGCGCCAGCAGCCGCCTATACGGGGGGCTGAGCACTGAAGCTTTCTTT.

The chain carries TRBV13 and TRBJ1-1; 9 positions agree with TRBD1. V dropped 2 bases and J dropped 7; count of bases not matched to a gene: 5. Per germline, CDR1 PRHDT and CDR2 FYEKMQ (reference sequence). This CDR3 comprises 14 residues. Here the CDR3 reads CASSLTLGQGEAFF. CDR3 nucleotides: TGTGCCAGCAGCTTAACGTTGGGACAGGGTGAAGCTTTCTTT.

A word on this clone: The sample has other DNA sequences that encode this CDR3 too. The rearrangement joins TRBV27 to TRBJ2-1; TRBD1 agrees at 7 bases. The CDR3 has 15 residues. V trimming: 5 bases; J trimming: 2 bases; junction bases outside the gene matches: 6. CDR1 is MNHEY, CDR2 SMNVEV, per germline (reference sequence). CDR3 sequence: CASSPGQVPYNEQFF. Written as DNA, the CDR3 is TGTGCCAGCAGTCCCGGACAGGTACCCTACAATGAGCAGTTCTTC.

V and J are TRBV13 and TRBJ2-1; TRBD2 matches at 8 bases. This CDR3 is 15 amino acids long. V shed 6 bases and J 5 bases; nucleotides not matched to a gene: 9. Germline V gives CDR1 PRHDT, CDR2 FYEKMQ (reference sequence). The DNA of the CDR3 is TGTGCCAGCAGAATCACTAGCGGAGCCGACAATGAGCAGTTCTTC. Translated, it gives CASRITSGADNEQFF. The whole variable domain, filled in from reference TRBV13 and TRBJ2-1, reads AAGVIQSPRHLIKEKRETATLKCYPIPRHDTVYWYQQGPGQDPQFLISFYEKMQSDKGSIPDRFSAQQFSDYHSELNMSSLELGDSALYFCASRITSGADNEQFFGPGTRLTVL.

This clone was seen only a few times. The chain is built from TRBV9 and TRBJ1-5; a possible D gene is TRBD1 (5 bases). This CDR3 contains 14 residues. CDR1 and CDR2 (germline): SGDLS, YYNGEE. Trimming shortened V by 3 bases and J by 1 base, and 8 bases separated the two germline ends. CDR3 in amino acids: CASSARQSNQPQHF. The CDR3 bases are TGTGCCAGCAGCGCCAGACAGAGCAATCAGCCCCAGCATTTT.

A word on this clone: Other DNA sequences from this sample encode an identical CDR3 as well. The chain has TRBV6-6 and TRBJ2-7; D possibly corresponds to TRBD2 (5 bases). Germline V gives CDR1 MNHNY, CDR2 SVGAGI (reference sequence). The CDR3 totals 13 residues. Trimming cost V 4 bases and J 4 bases, with 11 bases left between them. In nucleotides, the CDR3 is TGTGCCAGCAGTTCGGGGTCCCTATACGAGCAGTACTTC. This gives the protein CASSSGSLYEQYF.

The chain has TRBV5-1 and TRBJ2-7, with 8 bases fitting TRBD2. The ends lost 0 bases at V and 2 bases at J; junction bases unmatched: 4. Germline V gene data show CDR1 as SGHRS and CDR2 as YFSETQ. The CDR3 consists of 15 residues. The CDR3 nucleotides read TGCGCCAGCAGCTTGGGACTAGCGTCGACCTACGAGCAGTACTTC. This gives the protein CASSLGLASTYEQYF. Full variable domain (remainder filled in from reference TRBV5-1 and TRBJ2-7): KAGVTQTPRYLIKTRGQQVTLSCSPISGHRSVSWYQQTPGQGLQFLFEYFSETQRNKGNFPGRFSGRQFSNSRSEMNVSTLELGDSALYLCASSLGLASTYEQYFGPGTRLTVT.

V and J are TRBV30 and TRBJ2-6; D remains ambiguous. The CDR3 consists of 14 residues. V gave up 8 bases and J gave up 0 bases, with 11 bases separating them. CDR1 is GTSNPN, CDR2 SVGIG, per germline (reference sequence). The DNA for the CDR3 is TGTGCCAACCTTGACGGCTCTGGGGCCAACGTCCTGACTTTC. It specifies CANLDGSGANVLTF.